Given below is one T cell receptor (beta chain) in context. This entry is derived from a study of blood T cell repertoires in COVID-19. On the study more broadly: Material from acute and convalescent COVID-19 was sourced from the United States, Italy and Spain. Sources were T cells, B-cell-depleted T cells, or PBMCs; the material itself was cDNA or gDNA.

Repertoires were generated with immunoSEQ multiplex PCR, while TCRdb's copy carries only in-frame clones and drops some. The table records tens of thousands of clones, less than 95% of them present only once. Between the trimmed V and J ends, which lost 4 bases and 1 base, there was a span of 10 bases. The CDR3 length is 14 residues. The V gene's germline CDR1 is SNHLY and CDR2 FYNNEI. The sample was peripheral blood. The V and J genes are TRBV2 and TRBJ1-2; D remains ambiguous. This TCR was sampled from a man aged 45-65 years with COVID-19, enrolled during active disease. Here the CDR3 reads CASSVVRDNYGYTF. The CDR3 DNA reads TGTGCCAGCAGTGTAGTACGGGATAACTATGGCTACACCTTC.